Listed below are T cell receptor beta chains from one sample, sequenced in a study of cytomegalovirus exposure and HLA in healthy donors. Sequencing was performed with immunoSEQ multiplex PCR; in TCRdb, only in-frame clones are kept and a portion is missing. The table records around 150,000 clones, roughly 80% of them present only once. The sequenced material came from PBMCs. The receptors were sampled from a man aged 25-45 years in good health and CMV-seronegative. The CDR3 runs from the conserved cysteine through the conserved F or W. The D gene is left open where the match is weak.

D: -; V: TRBV6-5; J: TRBJ1-2; CDR3: CASSPSWGDYGYTF; DNA: TGTGCCAGCAGCCCGTCGTGGGGGGACTATGGCTACACCTTC
D: TRBD2; V: TRBV7-2; J: TRBJ2-7; CDR3: CASSLLLEREARKNEQYF; DNA: TGTGCCAGCAGCTTACTACTCGAGCGGGAGGCCCGGAAGAACGAGCAGTACTTC
D: -; V: TRBV19; J: TRBJ1-2; CDR3: CASSNLGGYTF; DNA: TGTGCCAGTAGTAATCTAGGAGGCTACACCTTC
D: TRBD1; V: TRBV11-2; J: TRBJ1-1; CDR3: CASSFDRDTEAFF; DNA: TGTGCCAGCAGCTTTGACAGGGACACTGAAGCTTTCTTT
D: TRBD1; V: TRBV6-5; J: TRBJ2-7; CDR3: CASSYSPGTGSLGQYF; DNA: TGTGCCAGCAGTTACTCCCCCGGGACAGGGAGCCTGGGGCAGTACTTC
D: TRBD2; V: TRBV18; J: TRBJ2-3; CDR3: CASSPIEAGADTQYF; DNA: TGTGCCAGCTCACCCATCGAGGCGGGAGCAGATACGCAGTATTTT
D: TRBD2; V: TRBV6-4; J: TRBJ2-1; CDR3: CASSNRLAGYNEQFF; DNA: TGTGCCAGCAGTAACCGACTAGCGGGGTACAATGAGCAGTTCTTC
D: -; V: TRBV27; J: TRBJ1-1; CDR3: CASSLNGPGTEAFF; DNA: TGTGCCAGCAGCCTAAATGGGCCCGGCACTGAAGCTTTCTTT
D: TRBD1; V: TRBV28; J: TRBJ1-5; CDR3: CASSRKTGGERAQHF; DNA: TGTGCCAGCAGTCGAAAAACAGGGGGAGAGAGGGCCCAGCATTTT
D: -; V: TRBV2; J: TRBJ2-7; CDR3: CASSYLGEQYF; DNA: TGTGCCAGCAGTTACCTAGGCGAGCAGTACTTC
D: -; V: TRBV30; J: TRBJ1-1; CDR3: CAWSVRGTEAFF; DNA: TGTGCCTGGAGTGTACGGGGAACGGAAGCTTTCTTT
D: TRBD1; V: TRBV28; J: TRBJ1-1; CDR3: CASSPLLDRGAEAFF; DNA: TGTGCCAGCAGTCCACTCCTTGACAGGGGGGCTGAAGCTTTCTTT
D: TRBD2; V: TRBV10-3; J: TRBJ2-3; CDR3: CAISEGRASGSGTDTQYF; DNA: TGTGCCATCAGTGAGGGTAGAGCTAGCGGGAGTGGCACAGATACGCAGTATTTT
D: TRBD1; V: TRBV28; J: TRBJ1-2; CDR3: CASRIGQGGYGYTF; DNA: TGTGCCAGCAGGATAGGACAGGGAGGGTATGGCTACACCTTC
D: -; V: TRBV6-5; J: TRBJ1-1; CDR3: CASSYSFSLNTEAFF; DNA: TGTGCCAGCAGTTACTCGTTCTCTCTGAACACTGAAGCTTTCTTT
D: -; V: TRBV13; J: TRBJ1-6; CDR3: CASSLSPPGIGSPLHF; DNA: TGTGCCAGCAGCTTATCACCCCCAGGGATTGGATCACCCCTCCACTTT
D: -; V: TRBV14; J: TRBJ2-7; CDR3: CASSQGGLSHEQYF; DNA: TGTGCCAGCAGCCAAGGTGGCCTTTCCCACGAGCAGTACTTC